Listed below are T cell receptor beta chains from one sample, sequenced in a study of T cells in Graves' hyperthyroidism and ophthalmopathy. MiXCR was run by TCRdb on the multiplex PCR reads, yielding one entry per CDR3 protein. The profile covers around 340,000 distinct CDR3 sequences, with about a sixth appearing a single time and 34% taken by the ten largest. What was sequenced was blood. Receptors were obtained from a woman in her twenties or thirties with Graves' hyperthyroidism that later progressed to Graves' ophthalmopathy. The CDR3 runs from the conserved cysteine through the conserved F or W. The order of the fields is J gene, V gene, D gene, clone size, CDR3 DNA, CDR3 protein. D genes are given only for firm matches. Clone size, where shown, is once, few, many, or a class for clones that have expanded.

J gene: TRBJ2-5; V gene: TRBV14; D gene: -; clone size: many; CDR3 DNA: TGTGCCAGCAGCCAACTTGGGGCAAGGGTGGTTGAAGAGACCCAGTACTTC; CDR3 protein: CASSQLGARVVEETQYF
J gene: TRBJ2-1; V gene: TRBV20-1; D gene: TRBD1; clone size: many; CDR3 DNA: TGCAGTGCTAGAGATAGCGGGACAGGGGATTACAATGAGCAGTTCTTC; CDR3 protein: CSARDSGTGDYNEQFF
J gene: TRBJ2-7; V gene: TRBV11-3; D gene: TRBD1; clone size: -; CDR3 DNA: TGTGCCAGCAGCTCGTGGACGTCACAGGGGAACTACGAGCAGTACTTC; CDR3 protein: CASSSWTSQGNYEQYF
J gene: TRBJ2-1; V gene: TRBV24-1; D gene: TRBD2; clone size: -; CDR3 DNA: TGTGCCACCAGTGATTCAAGCGGGAGTTATGGGCAGTTCTTC; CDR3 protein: CATSDSSGSYGQFF
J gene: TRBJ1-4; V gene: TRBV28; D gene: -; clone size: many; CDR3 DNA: TGTGCCAGCAGTTTCGGGGTAGGCAGCCCAGAGGATGAAAAACTGTTTTTT; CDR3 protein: CASSFGVGSPEDEKLFF
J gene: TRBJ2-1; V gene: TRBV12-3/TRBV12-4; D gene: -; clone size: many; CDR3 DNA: TGTGCCAGTTCCGGGACTTACTACAATGAGCAGTTCTTC; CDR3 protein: CASSGTYYNEQFF
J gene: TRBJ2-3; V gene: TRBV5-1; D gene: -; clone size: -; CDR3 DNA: TGCGCCAGCAGCTTGGCCGGGACCTATACAGGCGTAGCCTGGTATTTT; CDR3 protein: CASSLAGTYTGVAWYF
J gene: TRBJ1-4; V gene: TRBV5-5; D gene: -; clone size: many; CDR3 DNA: TGTGCCAGCAGGTCTGATGGAGGGGAAGAAAAACTGTTTTTT; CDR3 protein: CASRSDGGEEKLFF
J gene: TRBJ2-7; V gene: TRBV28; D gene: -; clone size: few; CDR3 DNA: TGTGCCAGCGGACCGAGTTTAGGCTACGAGCAGTACTTC; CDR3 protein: CASGPSLGYEQYF
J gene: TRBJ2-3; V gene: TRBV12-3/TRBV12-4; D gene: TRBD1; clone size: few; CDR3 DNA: TGTGCCAGCAGTGTGGGACAGACTTCTTCAGATACGCAGTATTTT; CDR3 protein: CASSVGQTSSDTQYF
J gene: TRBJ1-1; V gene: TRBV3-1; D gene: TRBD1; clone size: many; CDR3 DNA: TGTGCCAGCAGCCAAGTAATCGACAGGGCGAAATCGAACACTGAAGCTTTCTTT; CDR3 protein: CASSQVIDRAKSNTEAFF
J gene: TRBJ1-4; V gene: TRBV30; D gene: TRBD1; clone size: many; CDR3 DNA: TGTGCCTGGACCGGACAGGGGAATAATGAAAAACTGTTTTTT; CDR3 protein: CAWTGQGNNEKLFF
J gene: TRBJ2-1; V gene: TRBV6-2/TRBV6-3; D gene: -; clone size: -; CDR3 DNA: TGTGCCAGCGGCCCTTCCCAGGGATACTACAATGAGCAGTTCTTC; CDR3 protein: CASGPSQGYYNEQFF
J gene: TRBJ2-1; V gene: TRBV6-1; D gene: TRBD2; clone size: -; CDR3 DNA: TGCGCCTACTCCGGGACTAGCGGTTACAATGAGCAGTTCTTC; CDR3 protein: CAYSGTSGYNEQFF
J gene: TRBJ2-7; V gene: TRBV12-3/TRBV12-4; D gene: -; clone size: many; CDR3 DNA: TGTGCCAGCAGTTCGACGGGAAACTACGAGCAGTACTTC; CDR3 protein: CASSSTGNYEQYF
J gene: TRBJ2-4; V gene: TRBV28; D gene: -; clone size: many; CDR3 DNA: TGTGCCATAGCCCTTGCCAAAAACATTCAGTACTTC; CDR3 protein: CAIALAKNIQYF
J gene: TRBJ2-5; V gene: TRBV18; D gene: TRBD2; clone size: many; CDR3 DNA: TGTGCCAGCTCACCAGGACTAGCGGGATCACAAGAGACCCAGTACTTC; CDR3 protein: CASSPGLAGSQETQYF
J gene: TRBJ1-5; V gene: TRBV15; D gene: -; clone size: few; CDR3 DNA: TGTGCCACCAGCAGAAAGGGGAATCAGCCCCAGCATTTT; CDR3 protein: CATSRKGNQPQHF
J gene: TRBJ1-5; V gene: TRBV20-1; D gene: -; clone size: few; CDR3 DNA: TGCAGTGACACAGGGACCCTTAGCAATCAGCCCCAGCATTTT; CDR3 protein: CSDTGTLSNQPQHF
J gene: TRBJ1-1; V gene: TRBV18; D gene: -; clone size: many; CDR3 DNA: TGTGCCAGCTCTAGAAACGGGAACACTGAAGCTTTCTTT; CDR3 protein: CASSRNGNTEAFF
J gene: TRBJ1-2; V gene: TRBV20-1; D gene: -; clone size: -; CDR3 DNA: TGCAGTGCTAGACGCCCCGGGGGGTACCTTAACTATGGCTACACCTTC; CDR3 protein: CSARRPGGYLNYGYTF
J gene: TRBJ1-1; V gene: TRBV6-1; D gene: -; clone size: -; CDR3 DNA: TGTGCCAGCAGCAACGGGGATTACACTGAAGCTTTCTTT; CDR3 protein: CASSNGDYTEAFF
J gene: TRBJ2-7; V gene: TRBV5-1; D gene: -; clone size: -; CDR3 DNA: TGCGCCAGCAGCTCTGACCCCGACCGGGACGAGCAGTACTTC; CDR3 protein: CASSSDPDRDEQYF
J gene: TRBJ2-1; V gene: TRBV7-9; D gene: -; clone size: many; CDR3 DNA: TGTGCCAGCAGCAAAACAGGGTCGAATGAGCAGTTCTTC; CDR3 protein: CASSKTGSNEQFF
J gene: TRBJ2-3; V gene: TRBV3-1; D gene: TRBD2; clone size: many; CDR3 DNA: TGTGCCAGCAGCCTTAGGACTAGCGGCACAGATACGCAGTATTTT; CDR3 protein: CASSLRTSGTDTQYF
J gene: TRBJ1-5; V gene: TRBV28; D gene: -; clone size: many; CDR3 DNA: TGTGCCAGCAGATCGGACGGGCTCCAGCCCCAGCATTTT; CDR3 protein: CASRSDGLQPQHF
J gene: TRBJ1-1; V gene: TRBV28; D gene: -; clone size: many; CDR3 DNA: TGTGCCAGCAGTGTCGACCACAGGGTATTGGCTTTCTTT; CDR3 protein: CASSVDHRVLAFF
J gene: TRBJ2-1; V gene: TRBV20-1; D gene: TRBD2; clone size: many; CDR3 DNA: TGCAGTGCAAAAAACCTAGCGGAGAAGTACAATGAGCAGTTCTTC; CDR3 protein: CSAKNLAEKYNEQFF
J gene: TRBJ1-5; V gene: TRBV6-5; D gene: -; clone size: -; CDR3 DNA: TGTGCCAGCAGTTTCTATAAGTATAGCAATCAGCCCCAGCATTTT; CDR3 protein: CASSFYKYSNQPQHF
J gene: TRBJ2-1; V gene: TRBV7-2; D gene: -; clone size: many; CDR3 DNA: TGTGCCAGCAGCTTAGCGGGGGGGCTTTCGGGCGAGCAGTTCTTC; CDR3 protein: CASSLAGGLSGEQFF
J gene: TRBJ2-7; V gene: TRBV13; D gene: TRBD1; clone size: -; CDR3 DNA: TGTGCCAGCAGCCAACAGGGGGCCTTCTACGAGCAGTACTTC; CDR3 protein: CASSQQGAFYEQYF
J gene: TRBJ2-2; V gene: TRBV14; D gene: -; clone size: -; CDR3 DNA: TGTGCCAGCAGCCACAGACCCGGCACCGGGGAGCTGTTTTTT; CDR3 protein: CASSHRPGTGELFF
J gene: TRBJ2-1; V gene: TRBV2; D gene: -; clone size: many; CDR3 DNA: TGTGCCAGCAGTGAAGCGAAGGGCGAGCAGTTCTTC; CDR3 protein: CASSEAKGEQFF
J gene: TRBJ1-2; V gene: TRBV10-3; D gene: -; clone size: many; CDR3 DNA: TGTGCCATCAGCCAGGACGGTAGGGGCGGCTACACCTTC; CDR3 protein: CAISQDGRGGYTF
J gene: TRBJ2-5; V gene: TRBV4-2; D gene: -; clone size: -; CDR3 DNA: TGTGCCAGCAGCCAAGATCTGAAAGGGCGGGAGACCCAGTACTTC; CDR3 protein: CASSQDLKGRETQYF
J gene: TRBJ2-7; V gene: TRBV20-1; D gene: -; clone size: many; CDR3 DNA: TGCAGTGCCCCCATAGGGGGAACTGGGGACGAGCAGTACTTC; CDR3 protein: CSAPIGGTGDEQYF
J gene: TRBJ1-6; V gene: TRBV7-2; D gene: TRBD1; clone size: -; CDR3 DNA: TGCGCCAGCAGCATCGAACAGACAGGGGGGTATTCACCCCTCCACTTT; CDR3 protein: CASSIEQTGGYSPLHF
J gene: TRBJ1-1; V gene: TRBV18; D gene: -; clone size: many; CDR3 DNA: TGTGCCAGCTCACCGGGCAGTAAGAACACTGAAGCTTTCTTT; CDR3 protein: CASSPGSKNTEAFF
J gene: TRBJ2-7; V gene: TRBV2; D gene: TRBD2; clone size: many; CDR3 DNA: TGTGCCAGCAGTGAAACCCTAGCGGGTAGCTACGAGCAGTACTTC; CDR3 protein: CASSETLAGSYEQYF
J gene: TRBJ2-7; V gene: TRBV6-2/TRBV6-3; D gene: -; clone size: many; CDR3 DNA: TGTGCCAGCAGCAGACGGGCAGGCGCCTACGAGCAGTACTTC; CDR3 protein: CASSRRAGAYEQYF
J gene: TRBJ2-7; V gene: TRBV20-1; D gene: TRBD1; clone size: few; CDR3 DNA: TGCAGTGCTCGATACAGGGGGCGCAACTTCCCCTACGAGCAGTACTTC; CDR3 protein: CSARYRGRNFPYEQYF
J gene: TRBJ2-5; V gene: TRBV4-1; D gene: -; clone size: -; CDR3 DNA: TGCGCCAGCAGCCCGACGGGACGGGGGCCGCCGGAGACCCAGTACTTC; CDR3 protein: CASSPTGRGPPETQYF
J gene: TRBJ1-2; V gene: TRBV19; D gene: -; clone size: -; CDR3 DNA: TGTGCCAGTAGTAGGGCAGCCGGGGCTAACTATGGCTACACCTTC; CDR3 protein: CASSRAAGANYGYTF
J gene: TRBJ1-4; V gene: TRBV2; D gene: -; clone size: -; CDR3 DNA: TGTGCCAGCCGTTACAGGGTCCAGGAAAAACTGTTTTTT; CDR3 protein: CASRYRVQEKLFF
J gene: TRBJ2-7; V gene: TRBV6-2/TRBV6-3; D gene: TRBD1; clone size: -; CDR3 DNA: TGTGCCAGCAGCCGCTCATCCGGGACAGGGGTTATTGTTTCGGATGAGCAGTACTTC; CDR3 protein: CASSRSSGTGVIVSDEQYF
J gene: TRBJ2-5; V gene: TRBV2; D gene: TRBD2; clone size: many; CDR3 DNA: TGTGCCAGCAGCGGACTAGCGGGAGTACAAGAGACCCAGTACTTC; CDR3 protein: CASSGLAGVQETQYF
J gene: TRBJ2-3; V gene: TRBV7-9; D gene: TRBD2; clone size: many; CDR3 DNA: TGTGCCAGCAGCTTAGAACTAGCGGCAGATACGCAGTATTTT; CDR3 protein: CASSLELAADTQYF
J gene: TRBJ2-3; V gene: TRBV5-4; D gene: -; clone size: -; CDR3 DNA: TGTGCCAGCAGCTTGGGAGTAGCGGCCACAGATACGCAGTATTTT; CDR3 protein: CASSLGVAATDTQYF
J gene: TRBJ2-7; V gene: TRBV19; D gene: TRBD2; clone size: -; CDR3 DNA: TGTGCCAGCCATAAAGGACCTCTAGCGGATATTTTCTACGAGCAGTACTTC; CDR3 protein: CASHKGPLADIFYEQYF
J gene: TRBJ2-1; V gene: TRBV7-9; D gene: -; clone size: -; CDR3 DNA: TGTGCCAGCAGCCCGAGGGATAGTAGGTACAATGAGCAGTTCTTC; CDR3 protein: CASSPRDSRYNEQFF
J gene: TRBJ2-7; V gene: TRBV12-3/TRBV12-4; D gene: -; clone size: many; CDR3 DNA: TGTGCCAGCAGTTTAGGACAGGCGAACTACGAGCAGTACTTC; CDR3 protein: CASSLGQANYEQYF